The TCR beta chain under discussion was sequenced for a study of blood T cell repertoires in COVID-19 (dated by TCRdb to about 2020). At the level of the whole study: Samples from collaborators originated in the United States, Italy and Spain and spanned both the acute and convalescent phases of COVID-19. The repertoires were released in a freely available public database intended as a resource for research on the immune response to SARS-CoV-2. The samples were drawn from the first 160 participants of the ongoing ImmuneRACE study and from some 1,300 subjects provided by 6 global collaborators. The material from the prospective study consisted of cDNA or gDNA derived from T cells, B-cell-depleted T cells, or PBMCs. Where HLA class I and class II types were available, the types were taken from metadata supplied by the sample provider, not from assay-based typing. The sample metadata nearly always contained a de-identified subject ID, COVID-19 status, age in years and sex. The dataset comprised deeply sampled blood TCRbeta repertoires from subjects exposed to, actively infected with, or recovered from COVID-19.

TCRbeta CDR3 regions were amplified from genomic DNA using the immunoSEQ Assay, a bias-controlled multiplex PCR. In the authors' own workflow: The number of nucleated cells in each sample was estimated from the amplification of reference gene primers within the assay. To quantify the absolute abundance of each unique TCRbeta CDR3 rearrangement, sequence reads were collapsed and filtered. For each sample, productive Simpson clonality was calculated by taking the square root of Simpson's diversity index across productive rearrangements. In its TCRdb copy, this immuneACCESS table keeps in-frame sequences only and misses some clones. Where compared with another copy, unresolved V genes explain less than half of these, and the others have no known cause. The V and J calls and the clone size are those of that table, but D and trimming were determined from the DNA. The sample table contains fewer than 200,000 clones; only one count was recorded for almost 80% of them. Together, the top ten hold more than 25% of the sample.

What the study reported, not specific to this receptor: The quantity of clinical and demographic metadata differed by source and by participant and was supplied without curation.

Collaborating institutions collected whole blood in K2EDTA tubes following their own protocols. For TCRbeta analysis, collaborators shipped samples as frozen whole blood, isolated PBMCs, or DNA extracted from either of those sample types. As regards this clone: Its recognized antigen is unknown. Within one base of it there is no much larger clone, and no base qualities were kept.

Trimming removed 6 bases from V and 8 bases from J, leaving 10 bases between the germline ends. The CDR3 covers 11 residues, taking in both the cysteine and the phenylalanine. Here the CDR3 DNA is all that survives: 33 bases in frame from base 1. The germline V gene (reference sequence) specifies LNHDA as CDR1 and SQIVND as CDR2. Sample: peripheral blood. The receptor comes from a woman in her 70s with acute or convalescent COVID-19. The rearranged segments are TRBV19 and TRBJ1-2; the D gene is perhaps TRBD1, from 5 matching bases. The DNA sequence follows: TGTGCCAGTAGGCGGGACGGCGGCTACACCTTC. Its product reads: CASRRDGGYTF.